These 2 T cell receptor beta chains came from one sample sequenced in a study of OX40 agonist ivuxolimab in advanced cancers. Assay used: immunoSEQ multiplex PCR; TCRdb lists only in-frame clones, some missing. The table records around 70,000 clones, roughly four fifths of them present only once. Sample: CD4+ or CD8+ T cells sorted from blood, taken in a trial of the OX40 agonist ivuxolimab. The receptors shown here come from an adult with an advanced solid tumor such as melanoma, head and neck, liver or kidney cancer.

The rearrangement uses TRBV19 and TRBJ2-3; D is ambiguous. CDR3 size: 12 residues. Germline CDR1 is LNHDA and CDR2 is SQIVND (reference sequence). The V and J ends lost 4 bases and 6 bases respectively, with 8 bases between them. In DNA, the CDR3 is TGTGCCAGTAGTACCCTTAGGGATACGCAGTATTTT. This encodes CASSTLRDTQYF.

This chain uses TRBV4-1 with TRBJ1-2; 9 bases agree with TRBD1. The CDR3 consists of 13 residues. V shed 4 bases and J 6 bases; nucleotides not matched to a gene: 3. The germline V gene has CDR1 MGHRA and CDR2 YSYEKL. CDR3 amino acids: CASSPGTGNGYTF. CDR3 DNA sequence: TGCGCCAGCAGCCCAGGGACAGGGAATGGCTACACCTTC.